Here is one T cell receptor (beta chain) with its context. This record belongs to a study of T-cell reconstitution after alpha-beta-depleted transplantation in children. Researchers prepared the TCRbeta library using unique molecular identifiers, the study reports. In TCRdb, the PCR reads were re-called with MiXCR into one record per CDR3 protein. The sample has approximately 83,000 distinct CDR3 sequences, 7% to 10% seen once; the top ten hold under 8%. This CDR3 contains 12 residues. V gave up 5 bases and J gave up 4 bases, with 9 bases separating them. Per the germline V gene, CDR1 is DFQATT and CDR2 is SNEGSKA (reference sequence).

The material sequenced was PBMCs from the stem cell graft donor, taken from the stem cell graft. The V and J genes are TRBV20-1 and TRBJ1-5; D not resolved. The sequence derives from a human donor who donated a stem cell graft to a child with congenital amegakaryocytic thrombocytopenia. The chain's CDR3 is CSAASINQPQHF. CDR3 coding DNA: TGCAGTGCTGCCTCTATAAATCAGCCCCAGCATTTT.